The present TCR beta chain was sequenced within a study of beta chain features in type 1 diabetes. Broader study findings: All four CD4+ subsets of Type 1 diabetes patients contained TCRB CDR3s that were moderately but significantly shorter.

With regard to this clone: Its antigen is not known.

Sequenced material consisted of expressed TCRB transcripts (all of the isolated RNA was reverse transcribed). Sequenced by immunoSEQ multiplex PCR; TCRdb stores in-frame clones only, minus some. In the table there are 250,000 or so clones, approximately 13% of which are singletons. Germline trimming cut 4 bases from V and 2 bases from J; bases unmatched to any gene: 8. Germline V gene sequence: CDR1 SEHNR, CDR2 FQNEAQ (reference sequence). The CDR3 has 16 amino acids. Sorted CD4+ subsets: naive, central memory, regulatory, stem cell-like memory (CD45RO/CCR7/CD25/CD127/CD95/CD27 panel). The receptor comes from a man aged 25 to 40 with type 1 diabetes. V gene TRBV7-9 combines with J gene TRBJ2-7, with 10 bases matching TRBD1. The sequenced sample was naive CD4+ T cells from blood. DNA of the CDR3: TGTGCCAGCAGCTCGAACCGGGACAGGGGTCCCTACGAGCAGTACTTC. It codes for CASSSNRDRGPYEQYF.